The clone carrying this T cell receptor beta chain is a singleton in its sample. Its antigen is currently unknown. Deep was the level used in running the assay. Measured with immunoSEQ multiplex PCR; TCRdb has only the in-frame clones, and not every one. Among hundreds of thousands of clones, roughly 98% were seen once, and the ten largest hold roughly 0.29%. V gave up 0 bases and J gave up 6 bases, with 11 bases separating them. This CDR3 has 14 residues. Germline-derived CDR1 and CDR2 are SQVTM and ANQGSEA. This entry is derived from a study of shared clonotypes between healthy human individuals. Study results and caveats: Non-shared clonotypes had lower generation probabilities than clonotypes shared by all four sorted-subset donors. The diversity represented, both genetic and in exposure history, was limited by few donors.

CD45RO negativity and positive selection for CCR7 defined naive CD8 cells, a population that excluded terminally differentiated effector memory CD45RA+ cells. Those who donated, Caucasian adults without exception, all lived in Nashville, Tennessee. The origin of this receptor is a man aged 25 to 40 in good health. The rearrangement links TRBV29-1 to TRBJ2-2, with D perhaps given as TRBD1 or TRBD2 (5 bases each). The sequenced sample was naive CD8+ T cells sorted from blood. DNA of the CDR3: TGCAGCGTTGAAGAAAATGGGGGTCCCGGGGAGCTGTTTTTT. As protein: CSVEENGGPGELFF.